The clone carrying this TCR beta chain was seen ten or more times. In patients chosen for sequencing, flow cytometry had shown CD8+CD57+ cell expansion. The data stem from a study of CD8+CD57+ T cells in acquired aplastic anemia. TCR beta VDJ and CDR3 profiles were obtained from a genomic DNA template. TCRdb passed the reads through MiXCR, listing each CDR3 protein once. Here the sample spans 160,000 or so distinct CDR3 sequences, about 48% being singletons. CDR1 and CDR2 (germline): SGHDN, FVKESK. The CDR3 loop spans 14 amino acids. V gave up 1 base and J gave up 8 bases, with 14 bases separating them.

Sample: sorted CD4+, CD8+, or CD8+CD57+ T cells (not recorded which) from PBMCs. This clonotype was sampled from a human donor with aplastic anemia. V usage is TRBV14 and J usage is TRBJ1-1, with TRBD1 as a possible D gene (5 bases). In DNA, the CDR3 is TGTGCCAGCAGCCAAGTTGGGGGTGCGGGGGAAGCTTTCTTT. Its translation is CASSQVGGAGEAFF.